The T cell receptor beta chain described here comes from a study of blood T cell repertoires in COVID-19. Only in-frame clones appear in the TCRdb table, and some are missing; sequencing was by immunoSEQ multiplex PCR. Here the sample spans over 120,000 clones, more than 65% being singletons. CDR1 is MDHEN and CDR2 is SYDVKM in the germline V gene. The CDR3 length is 12 residues. The V gene lost 10 bases and the J gene lost 4 bases, with 10 bases spanning the gap. Input material: peripheral blood. The receptor comes from a man in his fifties or sixties with active or convalescent COVID-19. The chain recombines TRBV28 with TRBJ1-4, with a possible D match to TRBD1 (6 bases). The CDR3 sequence is CATGHLNEKLFF. The CDR3 DNA follows: TGTGCCACGGGACATCTTAATGAAAAACTGTTTTTT.